A single sample gave rise to the 26 T cell receptor beta chains below, sequenced in a study of tumor-infiltrating lymphocytes in primary liver carcinoma. Using a constant-region primer together with ProtoScript II reverse transcriptase, TCR beta cDNA was made from about 500 ng of total RNA. Modified slightly, ARM-PCR produced TCR beta libraries over three nested multiplex PCR rounds. Rounds one and two of PCR, each of 9 to 11 cycles, were primed with TRBV1-TRBV30 forward primers and a C-beta reverse primer. MiXCR, run by TCRdb on the multiplex PCR reads, gives a single entry per CDR3 protein. The sample comprises about 330,000 distinct CDR3 sequences, around 60% of which are singletons, and about 6.1% rests with the top ten. Researchers drew blood RNA from unsorted whole blood and extracted germline DNA as well. Sequencing was done on a sample of peripheral blood. These receptors came from a man between 35 and 55 years old with primary liver carcinoma and hepatitis B virus infection.

This clonotype has a count of ten or more. The CDR3 region has the DNA TGTGCCAGCAGTGAAGAGACAGCCCCAGTGACCCAGTACTTC. This encodes CASSEETAPVTQYF. The chain joins TRBV6-1 to TRBJ2-5, with a possible D match to TRBD1 (5 bases). CDR1 is MNHNS, CDR2 SASEGT, per germline. This CDR3 has 14 residues. Between the trimmed V and J ends, which lost 1 base and 7 bases, there was a span of 13 bases.

With respect to this clonotype: With a much larger clone just one base away, this may be a read error. The V gene is TRBV6-2 or TRBV6-3, the J gene TRBJ1-5; 11 bases agree with TRBD1. The germline V gene has CDR1 MNHEY and CDR2 SVGEGT. The CDR3 runs 13 residues. The CDR3 DNA is TGTGCCCGCAGGGGACAGGGGGGTCAGCCCCAGCATTTT. This encodes CARRGQGGQPQHF.

This clonotype was counted many times. This chain joins TRBV29-1 and TRBJ2-7; a possible D gene is TRBD2 (5 bases). Germline values: CDR1 SQVTM, CDR2 ANQGSEA. CDR3 length equals 15 residues. The germline V and J ends were trimmed by 7 bases and 2 bases, with 21 bases remaining between them. For the CDR3, the DNA is TGCAGCGCACATCTTAGGACCCAGGAGGCCTACGAGCAGTACTTC. Its protein product is CSAHLRTQEAYEQYF.

This clonotype came up a few times. The chain uses TRBV6-6 and TRBJ1-3, with 8 bases fitting TRBD1. V lost 6 bases, J lost 0 bases, and 7 bases stayed unmatched. This CDR3 contains 16 residues. The germline CDR1 and CDR2 sequences are MNHNY and SVGAGI (reference sequence). The CDR3 reads CASRAGQGTSGNTIYF. The CDR3 coding sequence is TGTGCCAGCAGGGCTGGACAGGGAACCTCTGGAAACACCATATATTTT.

On this clonotype itself: A much bigger clone sits one base away, suggesting this may be a read error. The V gene is TRBV6-5, the J gene TRBJ2-1, with no clear D. Looked up from germline, CDR1 is MNHEY and CDR2 is SVGAGI. V lost 0 bases, J lost 10 bases, and 10 bases lay in between. The CDR3 sequence is 13 residues long. The CDR3 DNA reads TGTGCCAGCAGTTACTCGGGTCCCGGGGAGCAGTTCTTC. Translation gives CASSYSGPGEQFF.

With respect to this clonotype: This sequence may be a read error, since a much larger clone differs from it by one base. The chain's CDR3 is CAIRPTDTEAFF. The CDR3 DNA is TGTGCCATCAGACCCACGGACACTGAAGCTTTCTTT. The genes are TRBV10-3 and TRBJ1-1; no definite D call. Trimming stripped 6 bases from V and 3 bases from J, with 8 bases between. CDR1 ENHRY and CDR2 SYGVKD come from the germline V gene. The CDR3 spans 12 residues.

This clonotype turned up a few times. CDR3 nucleotides: TGTGCCAGCAGTACTCGGACTAGCGGTTCCTACAATGAGCAGTTCTTC. Translating it yields CASSTRTSGSYNEQFF. The V call is TRBV6-2 or TRBV6-3, the J call TRBJ2-1; 10 bases are a match to TRBD2. This CDR3 has 16 amino acids. With 5 bases clipped from V and 1 base from J, the junction kept 5 bases outside the gene matches. CDR1 is MNHEY and CDR2 is SVGEGT in the germline V gene.

Remarks on this clonotype: This may come from a read error, since a much larger clone is one base off. J is TRBJ1-2 and V is TRBV4-1; D possibly corresponds to TRBD1 (6 bases). Looked up from germline, CDR1 is MGHRA and CDR2 is YSYEKL. The length of the CDR3 is 16 residues. CDR3 sequence (DNA): TGCGCCGGCAGCCAGGCGGGACAATCGCTTAACTATGGCTACACCTTC. This gives the protein CAGSQAGQSLNYGYTF.

There are a few counts of this clonotype. The chain combines TRBV12-3 or TRBV12-4 with TRBJ1-5, with TRBD1 matching over 7 bases. J gave up 7 bases and V 3 bases, and 6 bases lay outside the gene matches. CDR3 length equals 14 residues. The CDR3, as DNA: TGTGCCAGCAGTTTTGAGGACAGGCGACAGCCCCAGCATTTT. It encodes CASSFEDRRQPQHF.

Ten or more counts support this clonotype. The chain uses TRBV4-3 and TRBJ2-1, with 12 bases aligning to TRBD2. Per germline, CDR1 LGHNA and CDR2 YSLEER. The CDR3 spans 18 residues. V dropped 1 base and J dropped 10; count of bases not matched to a gene: 14. The CDR3 region is CASSQVRTSGNWEGEQFF. CDR3 nucleotides: TGCGCCAGCAGCCAAGTTCGGACTAGCGGGAATTGGGAGGGCGAGCAGTTCTTC.

Worth noting for this clonotype: Since a much larger clone is just one base distant, this may be a read error. No conserved phenylalanine or tryptophan is present at the end of the CDR3, so a read error is the likely explanation. The chain uses TRBV5-6 and TRBJ1-1, with D tentatively TRBD1 (6 bases). V was trimmed by 4 bases and J by 6 bases, leaving 13 bases between them. Germline CDR1 is SGHDT and CDR2 is YYEEEE. This CDR3 has 13 amino acids. CDR3 sequence: CASSLGGPAEAFS. CDR3 nucleotide sequence: TGTGCCAGCAGCCTCGGGGGGCCCGCTGAAGCTTTCTCT.

To note about this clonotype: An end of the junction does not agree with germline; a read error may underlie this. This chain joins TRBV12-3 or TRBV12-4 and TRBJ2-7, with a weak D call TRBD2 (6 bases). The CDR3 runs 17 residues. The CDR3 DNA sequence: TGTGCCAGCAGTTTTGATCCTAGCGAGAGGACCGAATACGAACAGTACTTC. This codes for CASSFDPSERTEYEQYF.

The V call is TRBV7-9, the J call TRBJ2-7, with 14 bases fitting TRBD2. Germline trimming cut 5 bases from V and 5 bases from J; bases unmatched to any gene: 8. The CDR3 spans 16 residues. Germline V lookup: CDR1 SEHNR, CDR2 FQNEAQ (reference sequence). In DNA, the CDR3 is TGTGCCAGCAGCCCGACTAGCGGGAGGGCCATAAACGAGCAGTACTTC. Translating gives CASSPTSGRAINEQYF.

The gene calls are TRBV6-5 and TRBJ2-7, with 7 nucleotides matching TRBD2. The CDR3 contains 14 residues. After removal of 5 bases from V and 2 bases from J, the junction contained 6 bases not matched to a gene. The germline V gene encodes CDR1 MNHEY and CDR2 SVGAGI. The CDR3 region has the DNA TGTGCCAGCAGTACTCGCGGGGGTACCTACGAGCAGTACTTC. Its translation: CASSTRGGTYEQYF.

The chain carries TRBV6-6 and TRBJ2-1, with D possibly being TRBD2 (5 bases). This CDR3 has 16 residues. Germline lookup yields CDR1 MNHNY and CDR2 SVGAGI (reference sequence). V lost 2 bases to trimming and J lost 0 bases, with 11 bases between them. The CDR3 sequence is CASSYPRGGSYNEQFF. The CDR3 DNA follows: TGTGCCAGCAGTTACCCACGGGGTGGCTCCTACAATGAGCAGTTCTTC.

V usage is TRBV5-6 and J usage is TRBJ2-1; 8 bases align to TRBD1. The CDR3 is 16 amino acids. The junction had 8 bases not matched to a gene; V was cut back by 1 base and J by 5 bases. From germline, CDR1 is SGHDT and CDR2 YYEEEE. For the CDR3, the DNA is TGTGCCAGCAGCTTGCGCCGGACAGGGTCCCACAATGAGCAGTTCTTC. Its protein product is CASSLRRTGSHNEQFF.

V is TRBV11-2 and J is TRBJ2-3; D is unclear. The J call may be faulty, since TRBJ1-5 better matches the DNA end. This CDR3 spans 12 amino acids. Looked up from germline, CDR1 is SGHAT and CDR2 is FQNNGV. The CDR3 DNA reads TGTGCCAGCAGATACGATAGCAATACGCAGCATTTT. This codes for CASRYDSNTQHF.

V gene TRBV29-1 combines with J gene TRBJ1-2, with 10 nucleotides matching TRBD1. CDR3 length equals 15 residues. The germline V gene encodes CDR1 SQVTM and CDR2 ANQGSEA. V was clipped by 4 bases and J by 1 base; unmatched bases: 6. CDR3: CSVVTGTGVNYGYTF. The CDR3 DNA reads as TGCAGCGTTGTAACGGGGACAGGGGTTAACTATGGCTACACCTTC. Drawing the rest from reference TRBV29-1 and TRBJ1-2, the complete variable domain is SAVISQKPSRDICQRGTSLTIQCQVDSQVTMMFWYRQQPGQSLTLIATANQGSEATYESGFVIDKFPISRPNLTFSTLTVSNMSPEDSSIYLCSVVTGTGVNYGYTFGSGTRLTVV.

On this clonotype: This clone may be a read error of a much larger clone one base away. The rearrangement links TRBV13 to TRBJ2-7; possibly TRBD2 for D (5 bases). CDR1 PRHDT and CDR2 FYEKMQ come from the germline V gene (reference sequence). CDR3 length equals 14 residues. CDR3 sequence: CASGLVRSGSEQYF. The CDR3 DNA reads as TGTGCCAGCGGCTTGGTGCGAAGCGGTAGCGAGCAGTACTTC.

As concerns this clonotype: A read error may produce the germline difference seen at one junction end. CDR3 residues: CASSLSDQETQYF. The CDR3 region has the DNA TGTGCCAGTAGCTTAAGCGATCAAGAGACCCAGTACTTC. This rearrangement joins TRBV11-2 to TRBJ2-5; D gene ambiguous. This CDR3 is built from 13 residues. Germline-derived CDR1 and CDR2 are SGHAT and FQNNGV.

This clonotype was recorded at least ten times. The chain combines TRBV6-6 with TRBJ2-3; D is uncertain. Germline CDR1 reads MNHNY; CDR2 reads SVGAGI (reference sequence). V gave up 6 bases and J gave up 1 base, with 5 bases separating them. The CDR3 length is 12 residues. In nucleotides, the CDR3 is TGTGCCAGCAGCGTGGGCACAGATACGCAGTATTTT. It is translated as CASSVGTDTQYF.

As regards this clonotype: Mismatch with germline at one junction end may stem from a read error. The J gene is TRBJ2-1, the V gene TRBV11-2, with unresolved D. Per the germline V gene, CDR1 is SGHAT and CDR2 is FQNNGV. The CDR3 sequence is 13 residues long. The CDR3 DNA follows: TGTGCCAGCAGCTTAGGTTCAGTCAATGAACAGTTCTTC. This codes for CASSLGSVNEQFF. The full variable domain, its missing parts supplied by reference TRBV11-2 and TRBJ2-1, is EAGVAQSPRYKIIEKRQSVAFWCNPISGHATLYWYQQILGQGPKLLIQFQNNGVVDDSQLPKDRFSAERLKGVDSTLKIQPAKLEDSAVYLCASSLGSVNEQFFGPGTRLTVL.

On this clonotype: The junction differs from germline at one of its ends, possibly a read error. The rearrangement joins TRBV6-6 to TRBJ2-7, with D hard to call. The germline V gene encodes CDR1 MNHNY and CDR2 SVGAGI (reference sequence). The CDR3 covers 16 residues. CDR3 protein: CPSSSPSEGIYVGQYF. CDR3 coding DNA: TGTCCCAGCAGCTCCCCCTCGGAAGGGATCTACGTCGGGCAGTACTTC.

Turning to this clonotype: A much larger clone is a single base away; this may be a read error. The CDR3 protein is CASSQTQGQTCEQYF. CDR3 coding DNA: TGCGCCAGCAGCCAAACTCAGGGACAGACCTGCGAGCAGTACTTC. This chain joins TRBV4-1 and TRBJ2-7, with TRBD1 matching over 7 bases. In germline, CDR1 is MGHRA, CDR2 YSYEKL. With 2 bases clipped from V and 6 bases from J, the junction kept 10 bases outside the gene matches. The CDR3 is made up of 15 amino acids.

This clonotype was seen a few times. This may come from a read error, since a much larger clone is one base off. The chain joins TRBV4-3 to TRBJ2-1; TRBD2 matches 8 bases. The CDR3 covers 14 residues. Germline CDR1 reads LGHNA; CDR2 reads YSLEER. CDR3 loop: CANSLSGRSDEQFF. The DNA for the CDR3 is TGCGCCAACAGCCTAAGCGGGAGATCGGATGAGCAGTTCTTC.

About this clonotype: One end of the junction is discordant with germline, which a read error may explain. V is TRBV11-2 and J is TRBJ2-1; a possible D gene is TRBD2 (6 bases). The CDR3 is made up of 14 amino acids. Per germline, CDR1 SGHAT and CDR2 FQNNGV. Written as DNA, the CDR3 is TGTGCCAGCAACTTAGTTTTCGGGGGTTATGAGCAGTTTTTC. Residues: CASNLVFGGYEQFF.